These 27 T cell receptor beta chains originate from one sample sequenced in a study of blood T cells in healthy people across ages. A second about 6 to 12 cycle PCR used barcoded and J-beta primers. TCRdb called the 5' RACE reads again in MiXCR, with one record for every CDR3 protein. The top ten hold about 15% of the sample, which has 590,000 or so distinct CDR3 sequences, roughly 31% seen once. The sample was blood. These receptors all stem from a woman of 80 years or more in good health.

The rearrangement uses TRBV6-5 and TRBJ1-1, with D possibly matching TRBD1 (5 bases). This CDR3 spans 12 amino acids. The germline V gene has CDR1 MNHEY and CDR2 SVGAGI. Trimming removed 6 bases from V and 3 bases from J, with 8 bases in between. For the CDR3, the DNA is TGTGCCAGCAGGCGACAGCACACTGAAGCTTTCTTT. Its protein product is CASRRQHTEAFF.

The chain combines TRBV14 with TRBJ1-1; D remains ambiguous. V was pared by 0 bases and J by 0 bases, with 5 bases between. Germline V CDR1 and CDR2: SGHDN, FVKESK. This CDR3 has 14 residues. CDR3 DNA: TGTGCCAGCAGCCAAGATAGGGTGAACACTGAAGCTTTCTTT. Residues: CASSQDRVNTEAFF.

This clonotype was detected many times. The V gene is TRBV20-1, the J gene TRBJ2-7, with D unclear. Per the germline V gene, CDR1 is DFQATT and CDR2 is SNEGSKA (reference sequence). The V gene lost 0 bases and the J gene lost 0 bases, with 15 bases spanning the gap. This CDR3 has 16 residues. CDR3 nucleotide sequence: TGCAGTGCTAGAGATACGGTTTCCCGCAGCTCCTACGAGCAGTACTTC. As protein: CSARDTVSRSSYEQYF.

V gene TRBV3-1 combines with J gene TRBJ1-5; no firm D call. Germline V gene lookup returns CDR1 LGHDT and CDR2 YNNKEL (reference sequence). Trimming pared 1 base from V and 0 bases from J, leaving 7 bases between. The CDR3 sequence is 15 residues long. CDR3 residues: CASSQAWGSNQPQHF. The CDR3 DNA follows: TGTGCCAGCAGCCAAGCATGGGGTAGCAATCAGCCCCAGCATTTT.

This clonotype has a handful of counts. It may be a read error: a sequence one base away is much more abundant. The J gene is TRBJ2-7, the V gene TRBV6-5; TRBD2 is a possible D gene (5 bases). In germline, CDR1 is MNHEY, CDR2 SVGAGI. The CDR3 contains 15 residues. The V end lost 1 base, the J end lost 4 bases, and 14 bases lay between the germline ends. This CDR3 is CASSYCGRRGYEQYF. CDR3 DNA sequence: TGTGCCAGCAGTTACTGCGGGCGAAGAGGTTACGAGCAGTACTTC.

CDR3 protein: CASKPGVNTEAFF. The CDR3 region has the DNA TGTGCCAGCAAGCCAGGGGTGAACACTGAAGCTTTCTTT. This chain links TRBV28 with TRBJ1-1; D may be TRBD1 (6 bases). CDR3 length: 13 amino acids. Germline loops: CDR1 MDHEN, CDR2 SYDVKM. V was trimmed by 7 bases and J by 0 bases, leaving 9 bases between them.

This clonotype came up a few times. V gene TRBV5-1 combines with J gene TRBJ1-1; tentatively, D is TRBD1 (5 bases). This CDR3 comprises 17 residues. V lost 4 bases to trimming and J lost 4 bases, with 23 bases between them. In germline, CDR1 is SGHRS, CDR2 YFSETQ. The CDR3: CASSPIFRDLIRTEAFF. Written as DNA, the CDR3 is TGCGCCAGCAGCCCGATTTTCCGGGACCTTATCCGCACTGAAGCTTTCTTT. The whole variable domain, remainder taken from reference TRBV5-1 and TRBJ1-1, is KAGVTQTPRYLIKTRGQQVTLSCSPISGHRSVSWYQQTPGQGLQFLFEYFSETQRNKGNFPGRFSGRQFSNSRSEMNVSTLELGDSALYLCASSPIFRDLIRTEAFFGQGTRLTVV.

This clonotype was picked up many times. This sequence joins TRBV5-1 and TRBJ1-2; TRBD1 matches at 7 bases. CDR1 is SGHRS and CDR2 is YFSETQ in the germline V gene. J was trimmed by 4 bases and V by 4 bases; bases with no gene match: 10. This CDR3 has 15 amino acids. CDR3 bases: TGCGCCAGCAGCGAGGCAGGGGGTCGGGTCTATGGCTACACCTTC. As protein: CASSEAGGRVYGYTF.

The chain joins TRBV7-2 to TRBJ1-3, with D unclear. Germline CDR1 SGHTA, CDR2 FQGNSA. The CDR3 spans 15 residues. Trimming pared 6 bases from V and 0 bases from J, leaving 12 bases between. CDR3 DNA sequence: TGTGCCAGCAGGAGCGACGGTACCTCTGGAAACACCATATATTTT. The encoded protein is CASRSDGTSGNTIYF.

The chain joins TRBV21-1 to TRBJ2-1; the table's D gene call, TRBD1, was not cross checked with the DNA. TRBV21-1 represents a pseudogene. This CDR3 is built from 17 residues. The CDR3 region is CARKKNKQGGSYNEQFF. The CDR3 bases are TGTGCCAGAAAAAAAAATAAACAGGGGGGCTCCTACAATGAGCAGTTCTTC.

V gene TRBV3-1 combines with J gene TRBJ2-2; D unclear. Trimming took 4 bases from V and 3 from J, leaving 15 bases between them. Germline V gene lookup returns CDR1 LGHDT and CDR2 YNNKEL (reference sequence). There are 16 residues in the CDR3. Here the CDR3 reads CASSPLGQLYTGELFF. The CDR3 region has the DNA TGTGCCAGCAGCCCCCTTGGGCAGCTCTACACCGGGGAGCTGTTTTTT. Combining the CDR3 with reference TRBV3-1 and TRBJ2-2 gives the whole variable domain DTAVSQTPKYLVTQMGNDKSIKCEQNLGHDTMYWYKQDSKKFLKIMFSYNNKELIINETVPNRFSPKSPDKAHLNLHINSLELGDSAVYFCASSPLGQLYTGELFFGEGSRLTVL.

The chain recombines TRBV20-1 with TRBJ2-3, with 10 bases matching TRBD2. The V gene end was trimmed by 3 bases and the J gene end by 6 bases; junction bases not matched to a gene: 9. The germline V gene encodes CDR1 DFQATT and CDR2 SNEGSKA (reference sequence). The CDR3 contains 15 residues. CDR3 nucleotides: TGCAGTGCTAGCCGGAGCGGGGGGGTACCTGATACGCAGTATTTT. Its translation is CSASRSGGVPDTQYF.

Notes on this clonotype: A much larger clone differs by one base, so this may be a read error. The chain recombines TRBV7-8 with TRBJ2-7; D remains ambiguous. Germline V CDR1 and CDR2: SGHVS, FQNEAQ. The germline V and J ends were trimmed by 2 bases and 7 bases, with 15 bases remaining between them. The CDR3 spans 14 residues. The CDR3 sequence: CASSLMDGNWEQYF. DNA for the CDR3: TGTGCCAGCAGCTTAATGGATGGGAACTGGGAGCAGTACTTC. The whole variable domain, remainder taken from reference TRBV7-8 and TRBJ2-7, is GAGVSQSPRYKVAKRGQDVALRCDPISGHVSLFWYQQALGQGPEFLTYFQNEAQLDKSGLPSDRFFAERPEGSVSTLKIQRTQQEDSAVYLCASSLMDGNWEQYFGPGTRLTVT.

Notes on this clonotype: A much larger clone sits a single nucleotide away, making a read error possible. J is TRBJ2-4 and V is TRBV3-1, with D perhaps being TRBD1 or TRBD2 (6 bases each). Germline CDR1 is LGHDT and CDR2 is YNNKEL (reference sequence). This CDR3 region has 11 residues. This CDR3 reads CASSRGDIRYF. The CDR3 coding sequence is TGTGCCAGCAGCCGCGGGGACATTCGGTACTTC.

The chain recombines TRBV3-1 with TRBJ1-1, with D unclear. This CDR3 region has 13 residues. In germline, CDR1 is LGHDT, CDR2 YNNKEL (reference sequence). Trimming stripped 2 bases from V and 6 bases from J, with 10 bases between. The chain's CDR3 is CASSQPLFAEAFF. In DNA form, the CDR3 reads TGTGCCAGCAGCCAACCCCTTTTCGCTGAAGCTTTCTTT.

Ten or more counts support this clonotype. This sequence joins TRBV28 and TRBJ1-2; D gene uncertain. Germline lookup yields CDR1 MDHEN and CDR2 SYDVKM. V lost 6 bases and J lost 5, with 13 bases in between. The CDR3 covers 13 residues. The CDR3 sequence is CASRPTATYGYTF. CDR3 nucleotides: TGTGCCAGCAGGCCGACCGCCACTTATGGCTACACCTTC.

The CDR3 DNA sequence: TGTGCCAGCAGCCCCCTGGGCAGGCCGGGTGAAAAACTGTTTTTT. Translating it yields CASSPLGRPGEKLFF. J is TRBJ1-4 and V is TRBV9; D gene unclear. Germline V gene data show CDR1 as SGDLS and CDR2 as YYNGEE. V lost 4 bases and J 7 bases, leaving 17 bases between the germline ends. The CDR3 has 15 residues.

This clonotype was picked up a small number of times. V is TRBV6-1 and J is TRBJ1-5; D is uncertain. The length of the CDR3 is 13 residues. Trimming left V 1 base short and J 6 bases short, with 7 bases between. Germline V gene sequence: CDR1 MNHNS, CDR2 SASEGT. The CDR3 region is CASSEERRQPQHF. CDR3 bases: TGTGCCAGCAGTGAAGAGAGACGTCAGCCCCAGCATTTT.

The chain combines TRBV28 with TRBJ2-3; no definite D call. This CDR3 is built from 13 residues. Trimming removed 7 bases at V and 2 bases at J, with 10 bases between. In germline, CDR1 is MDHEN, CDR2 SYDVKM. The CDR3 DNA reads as TGTGCCAGCATCGGTGGAGTCACAGATACGCAGTATTTT. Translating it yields CASIGGVTDTQYF.

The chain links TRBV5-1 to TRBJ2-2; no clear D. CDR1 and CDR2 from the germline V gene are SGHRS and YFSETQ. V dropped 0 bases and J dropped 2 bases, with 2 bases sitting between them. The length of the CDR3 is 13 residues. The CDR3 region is CASSLDNTGELFF. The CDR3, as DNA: TGCGCCAGCAGCTTGGACAACACCGGGGAGCTGTTTTTT.

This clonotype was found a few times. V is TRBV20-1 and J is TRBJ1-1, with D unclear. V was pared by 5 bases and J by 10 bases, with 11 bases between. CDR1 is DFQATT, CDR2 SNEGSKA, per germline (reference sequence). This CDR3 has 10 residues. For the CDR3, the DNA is TGCAGTGCTTTCGACGTCAGAGCTTTCTTT. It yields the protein CSAFDVRAFF.

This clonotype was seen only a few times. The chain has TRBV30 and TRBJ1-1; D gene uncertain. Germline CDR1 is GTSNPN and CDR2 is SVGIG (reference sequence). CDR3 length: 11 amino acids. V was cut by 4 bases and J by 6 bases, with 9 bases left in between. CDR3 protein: CAWTVNSEAFF. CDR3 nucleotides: TGTGCCTGGACGGTCAACTCTGAAGCTTTCTTT.

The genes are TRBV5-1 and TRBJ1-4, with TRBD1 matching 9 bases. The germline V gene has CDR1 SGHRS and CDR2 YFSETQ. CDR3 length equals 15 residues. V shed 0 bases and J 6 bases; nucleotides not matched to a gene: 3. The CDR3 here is CASSLGGQGYEKLFF. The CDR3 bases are TGCGCCAGCAGCTTGGGTGGACAGGGGTATGAAAAACTGTTTTTT.

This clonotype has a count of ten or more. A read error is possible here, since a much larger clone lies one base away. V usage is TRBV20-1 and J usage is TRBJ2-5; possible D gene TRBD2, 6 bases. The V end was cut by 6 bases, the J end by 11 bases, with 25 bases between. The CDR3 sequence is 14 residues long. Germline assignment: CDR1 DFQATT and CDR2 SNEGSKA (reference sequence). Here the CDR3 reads CSAAGPTSVNEQYF. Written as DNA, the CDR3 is TGCAGTGCAGCCGGTCCGACTAGTGTGAATGAGCAGTACTTC.

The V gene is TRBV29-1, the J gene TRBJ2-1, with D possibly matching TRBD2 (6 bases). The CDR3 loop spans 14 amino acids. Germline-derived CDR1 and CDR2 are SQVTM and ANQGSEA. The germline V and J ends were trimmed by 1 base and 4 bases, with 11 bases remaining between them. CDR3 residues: CSVEGGEGYNEQFF. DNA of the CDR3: TGCAGCGTTGAAGGGGGGGAAGGGTACAATGAGCAGTTCTTC.

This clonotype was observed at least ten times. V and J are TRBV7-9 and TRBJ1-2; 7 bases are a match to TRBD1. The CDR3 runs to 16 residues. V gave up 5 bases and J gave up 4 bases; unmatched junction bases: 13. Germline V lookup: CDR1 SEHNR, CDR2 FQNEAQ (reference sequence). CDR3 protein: CASSQGDFTLTYGYTF. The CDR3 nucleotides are TGTGCCAGCAGCCAGGGGGACTTTACGTTGACCTATGGCTACACCTTC.

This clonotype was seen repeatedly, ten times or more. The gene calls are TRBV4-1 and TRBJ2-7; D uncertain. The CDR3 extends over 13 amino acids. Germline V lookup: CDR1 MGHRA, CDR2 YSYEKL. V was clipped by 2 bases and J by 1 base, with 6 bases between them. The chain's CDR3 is CASSQIDSYEQYF. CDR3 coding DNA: TGCGCCAGCAGCCAAATTGATTCCTACGAGCAGTACTTC.